These 27 T cell receptor beta chains were all obtained from the same sample, sequenced in a study of a mutant IDH1 vaccine in newly diagnosed glioma. Indicated time point: baseline, week 1 (first vaccination visit). Treatment meaning: pre-vaccination baseline after standard-of-care therapy. Only in-frame clones appear in the TCRdb table, and some are missing; sequencing was by immunoSEQ multiplex PCR. Among about 92,000 clones listed, about four fifths were seen once. The material was PBMCs, obtained from a glioma patient treated with radiotherapy, temozolomide or both. The receptors stem from a woman aged 45-65 years with glioma.

J is TRBJ1-6 and V is TRBV7-8; a possible D gene is TRBD1 (6 bases). The V end was cut by 2 bases, the J end by 0 bases, with 20 bases between. This CDR3 region has 20 residues. Germline V gene data show CDR1 as SGHVS and CDR2 as FQNEAQ. The CDR3 DNA follows: TGTGCCAGCAGCTTACTGAGGACAGACCCTAAGAGCTCCTATAATTCACCCCTCCACTTT. It codes for CASSLLRTDPKSSYNSPLHF.

The chain links TRBV9 to TRBJ1-3, with no clear D. Germline values: CDR1 SGDLS, CDR2 YYNGEE. Trimming took off 3 bases at V and 1 base at J, with 5 bases between the two ends. The CDR3 runs 13 residues. The CDR3 protein is CASSAGSGNTIYF. The DNA for the CDR3 is TGTGCCAGCAGCGCGGGTTCTGGAAACACCATATATTTT.

V gene TRBV18 combines with J gene TRBJ2-3; D is ambiguous. The CDR3 length is 14 residues. Trimming took 2 bases from V and 1 from J, leaving 7 bases between them. Germline assignment: CDR1 KGHSH and CDR2 LQKENI. DNA of the CDR3: TGTGCCAGCTCACCAACCCACGGCACAGATACGCAGTATTTT. Protein product: CASSPTHGTDTQYF.

The rearrangement joins TRBV5-1 to TRBJ2-5, with TRBD2 identical over 8 bases. The CDR3 spans 16 residues. V lost 0 bases, J lost 5 bases, and 9 bases stayed unmatched. Germline assignment: CDR1 SGHRS and CDR2 YFSETQ. In DNA, the CDR3 is TGCGCCAGCAGCTTGGCGCCAGCGGGGGCGGGGGAGACCCAGTACTTC. It specifies CASSLAPAGAGETQYF.

This chain links TRBV11-3 with TRBJ2-7; 9 bases match TRBD1. Per the germline V gene, CDR1 is SGHNT and CDR2 is YENEEA. V lost 3 bases to trimming and J lost 2 bases; unmatched junction nucleotides: 5. CDR3 length equals 15 residues. CDR3 sequence reads: CASSFQQGAAYEQYF. The CDR3 DNA follows: TGTGCCAGCAGCTTCCAACAGGGGGCGGCCTACGAGCAGTACTTC.

J is TRBJ1-2 and V is TRBV27; 10 bases line up with TRBD1. Germline assignment: CDR1 MNHEY and CDR2 SMNVEV (reference sequence). The J segment lost 3 bases and the V segment lost 2 bases, leaving 3 bases of the junction unmatched. There are 15 residues in the CDR3. CDR3 DNA: TGTGCCAGCAGTTTAGGGACAGGGGCGGACTATGGCTACACCTTC. Amino acids: CASSLGTGADYGYTF.

This clone appeared a single time. The V and J genes are TRBV11-3 and TRBJ1-5, with D maybe TRBD1 (6 bases). CDR1 is SGHNT and CDR2 is YENEEA in the germline V gene. Trimming took 6 bases from V and 3 from J, leaving 27 bases between them. CDR3 size: 19 residues. The CDR3, as DNA: TGTGCCAGCAGACAAGGGGGGGTTGGTTTGCCAGGGGTCAATCAGCCCCAGCATTTT. Translation: CASRQGGVGLPGVNQPQHF.

V gene TRBV9 combines with J gene TRBJ2-1; a weak D match, TRBD2 (5 bases). CDR1 and CDR2 (germline): SGDLS, YYNGEE. The CDR3 sequence is 15 residues long. Trimming removed 2 bases at V and 4 bases at J, with 13 bases between. Here the CDR3 DNA reads TGTGCCAGCAGCGTGGACTCGGCCGGATACAATGAGCAGTTCTTC. Translating gives CASSVDSAGYNEQFF.

This clone was picked up a small number of times. The chain couples TRBV6-1 to TRBJ1-2; 7 nucleotides line up with TRBD1. The CDR3 sequence is 15 residues long. J was trimmed by 0 bases and V by 2 bases; bases with no gene match: 3. Per the germline V gene, CDR1 is MNHNS and CDR2 is SASEGT. CDR3 amino acids: CASSERDSTNYGYTF. CDR3 coding DNA: TGTGCCAGCAGTGAAAGGGACAGTACTAACTATGGCTACACCTTC.

The chain combines TRBV2 with TRBJ1-1; TRBD1 is a possible D gene (5 bases). Germline-derived CDR1 and CDR2 are SNHLY and FYNNEI. CDR3 length: 13 residues. V gave up 4 bases and J gave up 1 base, with 7 bases separating them. The CDR3 sequence is CASSADRNTEAFF. Here the CDR3 DNA reads TGTGCCAGCAGTGCCGACAGGAACACTGAAGCTTTCTTT.

The CDR3 bases are TGTGCCAGCAGCCTCGGGACTAGCCGTACCTACGAGCAGTACTTC. Protein sequence: CASSLGTSRTYEQYF. The V and J genes are TRBV7-2 and TRBJ2-7, with 9 bases that match TRBD2. The CDR3 consists of 15 residues. The junction had 7 bases not matched to a gene; V was cut back by 5 bases and J by 2 bases. Germline V gives CDR1 SGHTA, CDR2 FQGNSA.

The V and J genes are TRBV5-1 and TRBJ1-2; 9 bases are shared with TRBD1. Germline values: CDR1 SGHRS, CDR2 YFSETQ. The length of the CDR3 is 14 residues. The V and J ends lost 5 bases and 6 bases, in that order; junction bases with no gene match: 8. CDR3 sequence: CASRTGQGRDGYTF. CDR3 sequence (DNA): TGCGCCAGCAGGACGGGACAGGGAAGGGATGGCTACACCTTC.

The V and J genes are TRBV9 and TRBJ1-6; 8 nucleotides match TRBD1. V trimming: 3 bases; J trimming: 5 bases; junction bases outside the gene matches: 7. The CDR3 sequence is 16 residues long. Looked up from germline, CDR1 is SGDLS and CDR2 is YYNGEE. The chain's CDR3 is CASSAVWTGNNSPLHF. CDR3 nucleotides: TGTGCCAGCAGCGCCGTTTGGACAGGGAATAATTCACCCCTCCACTTT.

The gene calls are TRBV9 and TRBJ1-2, with TRBD1 matching over 8 bases. V shed 4 bases and J 4 bases; nucleotides not matched to a gene: 6. Germline-derived CDR1 and CDR2 are SGDLS and YYNGEE. This CDR3 has 14 residues. The CDR3 nucleotides are TGTGCCAGCAGCCCTATCACAGGGGGCTATGGCTACACCTTC. It specifies CASSPITGGYGYTF.

A single count supports this clone. Other nucleotide sequences in the sample specify the same CDR3. The chain employs TRBV5-1 and TRBJ2-2; D not resolved. The V gene lost 0 bases and the J gene lost 1 base, with 7 bases spanning the gap. CDR1 and CDR2 (germline): SGHRS, YFSETQ. This CDR3 has 15 residues. The chain's CDR3 is CASSLDPGNTGELFF. The CDR3 bases are TGCGCCAGCAGCTTGGATCCAGGGAACACCGGGGAGCTGTTTTTT.

V is TRBV29-1 and J is TRBJ2-6; possibly TRBD1 for D (6 bases). V dropped 6 bases and J dropped 7 bases, with 13 bases sitting between them. The germline gives CDR1 SQVTM, CDR2 ANQGSEA. This CDR3 has 13 residues. CDR3: CSVDTGSANVLTF. CDR3 DNA: TGCAGCGTGGACACAGGGTCTGCCAACGTCCTGACTTTC. Complete variable domain (other parts from reference TRBV29-1 and TRBJ2-6): SAVISQKPSRDICQRGTSLTIQCQVDSQVTMMFWYRQQPGQSLTLIATANQGSEATYESGFVIDKFPISRPNLTFSTLTVSNMSPEDSSIYLCSVDTGSANVLTFGAGSRLTVL.

The chain has TRBV5-4 and TRBJ1-2, with D tentatively TRBD1 (5 bases). Between the trimmed V and J ends, which lost 0 bases and 2 bases, there was a span of 5 bases. The CDR3 is 13 amino acids. CDR1 and CDR2 from the germline V gene are SGHNT and YYREEE (reference sequence). The CDR3 nucleotides read TGTGCCAGCAGCTTGGAGGGGAACTATGGCTACACCTTC. Amino acids: CASSLEGNYGYTF. The variable domain in full, with the rest retrieved from reference TRBV5-4 and TRBJ1-2, is ETGVTQSPTHLIKTRGQQVTLRCSSQSGHNTVSWYQQALGQGPQFIFQYYREEENGRGNFPPRFSGLQFPNYSSELNVNALELDDSALYLCASSLEGNYGYTFGSGTRLTVV.

This rearrangement joins TRBV2 to TRBJ1-1; 7 bases map to TRBD1. The germline gives CDR1 SNHLY, CDR2 FYNNEI. The length of the CDR3 is 15 residues. With V trimmed by 7 bases and J by 7 bases, 15 bases remained unmatched. CDR3 region: CASTRSPRQGGEAFF. The CDR3, as DNA: TGTGCCAGCACAAGAAGCCCTCGACAGGGAGGTGAAGCTTTCTTT.

V is TRBV6-4 and J is TRBJ2-1; D might be TRBD1 or TRBD2, each matching 6 bases. The V and J ends lost 2 bases and 4 bases respectively, with 15 bases between them. Germline assignment: CDR1 MRHNA and CDR2 SNTAGT. This CDR3 region has 16 residues. The CDR3: CASSDRGAGSYNEQFF. DNA of the CDR3: TGTGCCAGCAGTGACAGGGGGGCAGGGAGTTACAATGAGCAGTTCTTC.

The gene calls are TRBV4-2 and TRBJ2-7; 11 nucleotides match TRBD2. V was pared by 2 bases and J by 2 bases, with 11 bases of the junction left unmatched. CDR1 and CDR2 from the germline V gene are LGHNA and YNFKEQ. The CDR3 covers 18 residues. CDR3 sequence: CASSQRPGTSGFTYEQYF. CDR3 DNA sequence: TGTGCCAGCAGCCAAAGGCCCGGGACTAGCGGTTTTACCTACGAGCAGTACTTC.

The CDR3 sequence is CASSQDGSGGGADTQYF. DNA for the CDR3: TGTGCCAGCAGCCAAGATGGGTCGGGCGGGGGGGCGGATACGCAGTATTTT. This chain links TRBV4-2 with TRBJ2-3, with 9 bases identical to TRBD2. The germline V gene encodes CDR1 LGHNA and CDR2 YNFKEQ. This CDR3 comprises 17 residues. The ends lost 0 bases at V and 6 bases at J; junction bases unmatched: 10.

The chain couples TRBV5-1 to TRBJ2-4; D may be TRBD1 (6 bases). Trimming cost V 4 bases and J 1 base, with 9 bases left between them. Germline V lookup: CDR1 SGHRS, CDR2 YFSETQ. This CDR3 is 14 amino acids long. In DNA, the CDR3 is TGCGCCAGCAGCAATCAGGGGGCCAAAAACATTCAGTACTTC. As protein: CASSNQGAKNIQYF.

This sequence joins TRBV7-6 and TRBJ2-1; TRBD2 agrees at 7 bases. From germline, CDR1 is SGHVS and CDR2 FNYEAQ. The trim removed 1 base at V and 5 bases at J, leaving 8 bases unmatched. The CDR3 has 16 amino acids. CDR3 bases: TGTGCCAGCAGCTTAGAGGCTAGCGGAGGGAACAATGAGCAGTTCTTC. Translation gives CASSLEASGGNNEQFF. The full variable domain, in which reference TRBV7-6 and TRBJ2-1 provide the parts outside the CDR3, is GAGVSQSPRYKVTKRGQDVALRCDPISGHVSLYWYRQALGQGPEFLTYFNYEAQQDKSGLPNDRFSAERPEGSISTLTIQRTEQRDSAMYRCASSLEASGGNNEQFFGPGTRLTVL.

The V gene is TRBV5-1, the J gene TRBJ2-3, with 16 bases lining up with TRBD2. The germline gives CDR1 SGHRS, CDR2 YFSETQ. This CDR3 has 18 residues. Unmatched junction bases numbered 7, after V lost 5 bases and J lost 1 base. Here the CDR3 DNA reads TGCGCCAGCAGTTATGGGACTAGCGGGGGGGTCCGCACAGATACGCAGTATTTT. This codes for CASSYGTSGGVRTDTQYF.

The chain links TRBV5-1 to TRBJ1-2, with 9 bases fitting TRBD1. The CDR3 has 15 amino acids. The J segment lost 7 bases and the V segment lost 0 bases, leaving 7 bases of the junction unmatched. Germline CDR1 and CDR2: SGHRS and YFSETQ. CDR3 residues: CASSLGGQGFGGYTF. The CDR3 DNA is TGCGCCAGCAGCTTGGGGGGACAGGGCTTTGGTGGCTACACCTTC.

This clone has just one count. The chain combines TRBV7-9 with TRBJ2-7; tentatively, D is TRBD1 (6 bases). Germline V CDR1 and CDR2: SEHNR, FQNEAQ (reference sequence). This CDR3 comprises 16 residues. The ends were cut back, 0 bases at V and 7 bases at J, with 19 bases in the middle. CDR3 sequence reads: CASSLAGTPLGGEQYF. The CDR3 nucleotides are TGTGCCAGCAGCTTAGCGGGGACACCCTTAGGGGGAGAGCAGTACTTC.

This chain links TRBV18 with TRBJ1-6; D remains ambiguous. The V gene's germline CDR1 is KGHSH and CDR2 LQKENI. The CDR3 is made up of 13 amino acids. The V and J ends lost 3 bases and 7 bases respectively, with 7 bases between them. The CDR3 DNA follows: TGTGCCAGCTCACCTGACAAGAATTCACCCCTCCACTTT. Its translation: CASSPDKNSPLHF.